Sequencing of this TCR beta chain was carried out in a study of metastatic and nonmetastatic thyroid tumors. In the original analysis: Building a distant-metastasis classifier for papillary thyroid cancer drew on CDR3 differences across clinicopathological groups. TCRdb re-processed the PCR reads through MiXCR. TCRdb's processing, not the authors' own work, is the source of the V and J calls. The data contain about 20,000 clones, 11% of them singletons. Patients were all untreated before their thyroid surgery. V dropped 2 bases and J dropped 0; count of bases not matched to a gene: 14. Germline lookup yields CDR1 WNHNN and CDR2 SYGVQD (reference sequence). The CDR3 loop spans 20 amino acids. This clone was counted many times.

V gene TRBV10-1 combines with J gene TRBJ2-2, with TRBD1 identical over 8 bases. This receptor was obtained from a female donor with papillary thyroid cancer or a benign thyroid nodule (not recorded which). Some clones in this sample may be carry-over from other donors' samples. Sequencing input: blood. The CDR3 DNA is TGCGCCAGCAGTGAGAGAGAGACCAAAGGACAGGGACCGAACACCGGGGAGCTGTTTTTT. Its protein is CASSERETKGQGPNTGELFF.